These 10 T cell receptor beta chains were all obtained from the same sample, sequenced in a study of cytomegalovirus exposure and HLA in healthy donors. Primers: 60 Vbeta forward and 13 Jbeta reverse. Assay used: immunoSEQ multiplex PCR; TCRdb lists only in-frame clones, some missing. The repertoire has about 200,000 clones, approximately 85% of them found once; the top ten carry 2.7%. The sample consisted of PBMCs. The source of these receptors is a middle-aged woman in good health and CMV-seronegative.

This sequence joins TRBV7-3 and TRBJ2-3; a weak D match, TRBD1 (5 bases). V was shortened by 3 bases and J by 3 bases, with 10 bases between the two germline ends. Germline CDR1 and CDR2: SGHTA and FQGTGA. The CDR3 has 14 residues. CDR3 bases: TGTGCCAGCAGCTTTCAGGGTGGTACAGATACGCAGTATTTT. This encodes CASSFQGGTDTQYF.

This clone showed up just a few times. The genes are TRBV2 and TRBJ1-1; 7 nucleotides agree with TRBD1. Germline V CDR1 and CDR2: SNHLY, FYNNEI. The CDR3 sequence is 17 residues long. The ends lost 0 bases at V and 0 bases at J; junction bases unmatched: 7. This CDR3 reads CASSEAGQLTMNTEAFF. The CDR3 nucleotides are TGTGCCAGCAGTGAAGCGGGACAGTTAACAATGAACACTGAAGCTTTCTTT.

The sample holds one count of this clone. The V call is TRBV7-9, the J call TRBJ1-2, with a weak D call TRBD1 (6 bases). Deletions cut 5 bases from V and 0 bases from J, with 19 bases between. From germline, CDR1 is SEHNR and CDR2 FQNEAQ (reference sequence). This CDR3 is 17 amino acids long. The CDR3: CASSQNILGDTNYGYTF. In DNA form, the CDR3 reads TGTGCCAGCAGCCAGAACATCTTGGGGGACACTAACTATGGCTACACCTTC.

This rearrangement joins TRBV21-1 to TRBJ2-3; no DNA check was done on the table's D call, TRBD1. TRBV21-1 is a pseudogene locus. The CDR3 consists of 17 residues. CDR3 DNA: TGTGCCAGCAGGAAAGAACCCGGGACAGGCTCAACAGATACGCAGTATTTT. Protein product: CASRKEPGTGSTDTQYF.

This clone was picked up a small number of times. This chain links TRBV28 with TRBJ1-2, with a possible D match to TRBD1 (5 bases). CDR3 size: 13 residues. Germline lookup yields CDR1 MDHEN and CDR2 SYDVKM. V lost 6 bases and J lost 4, with 12 bases in between. The CDR3 loop reads CASSLGVGYGYTF. The CDR3 nucleotides read TGTGCCAGCAGCCTAGGGGTGGGCTATGGCTACACCTTC.

The chain joins TRBV11-3 to TRBJ2-1; a possible D gene is TRBD1 (7 bases). The CDR3 is made up of 16 amino acids. Germline V gene sequence: CDR1 SGHNT, CDR2 YENEEA. V was shortened by 1 base and J by 10 bases, with 20 bases between the two germline ends. The CDR3 DNA reads as TGTGCCAGCAGCTTAGGTCTGGTTCAGGGGGGCTTCGAGCAGTTCTTC. It codes for CASSLGLVQGGFEQFF.

This clone was counted a few times. One end of the junction varies from germline; a read error may be responsible. Other DNA sequences from this sample encode an identical CDR3 as well. The V call is TRBV29-1, the J call TRBJ1-5; D remains unclear. CDR1 and CDR2 from the germline V gene are SQVTM and ANQGSEA. The CDR3 is made up of 12 amino acids. CDR3: CSVGARDQPQHF. The CDR3, as DNA: TGCAGCGTTGGTGCGCGGGATCAGCCTCAGCATTTT.

V is TRBV2 and J is TRBJ2-7, with unresolved D. The CDR3 sequence is 12 residues long. Germline CDR1 and CDR2: SNHLY and FYNNEI. The V end lost 1 base, the J end lost 5 bases, and 6 bases lay between the germline ends. CDR3 protein: CASSEVLDEQYF. As DNA, the CDR3 is TGTGCCAGCAGTGAAGTCCTAGACGAGCAGTACTTC. The variable domain in full, completed from reference TRBV2 and TRBJ2-7, reads EPEVTQTPSHQVTQMGQEVILRCVPISNHLYFYWYRQILGQKVEFLVSFYNNEISEKSEIFDDQFSVERPDGSNFTLKIRSTKLEDSAMYFCASSEVLDEQYFGPGTRLTVT.

The chain has TRBV4-1 and TRBJ2-3, with 7 bases that match TRBD1. Per germline, CDR1 MGHRA and CDR2 YSYEKL. This CDR3 comprises 14 residues. V trimming: 1 base; J trimming: 6 bases; junction bases outside the gene matches: 4. The CDR3 is CASSQGQGWDTQYF. DNA for the CDR3: TGCGCCAGCAGCCAAGGACAGGGTTGGGATACGCAGTATTTT.

The rearrangement uses TRBV27 and TRBJ1-1; D unclear. Germline V CDR1 and CDR2: MNHEY, SMNVEV (reference sequence). This CDR3 region has 13 residues. V shed 4 bases and J shed 0 bases, with 6 bases lying between them. CDR3 nucleotide sequence: TGTGCCAGCAGTTATGGCTTGAACACTGAAGCTTTCTTT. Protein product: CASSYGLNTEAFF.